This T cell receptor beta chain was recorded in a study of OX40 agonist ivuxolimab in advanced cancers. Study-wide findings and caveats: CD8+ T cells were the subset that, on average, had more expanded clones than CD4+. At 0.1 to 3.0 mg/kg and by week 6, CD4+ and CD8+ T cells in the blood had expanded clonally.

Generated by immunoSEQ multiplex PCR, the TCRdb table keeps only in-frame clones and is missing some. This sample has about 64,000 clones, with around 90% found just once. Concerning this clone: Its antigen is as yet unknown.

The CDR3 length is 14 residues. Germline V gives CDR1 LNHDA, CDR2 SQIVND (reference sequence). Germline trimming cut 5 bases from V and 8 bases from J; bases unmatched to any gene: 9. Autoimmune disease history or systemic immunosuppression led to patient exclusion. This material consisted of CD4+ or CD8+ T cells sorted from blood, taken in a trial of the OX40 agonist ivuxolimab. The origin of this receptor is an adult with an advanced solid tumor such as melanoma, head and neck, liver or kidney cancer. The J gene is TRBJ2-1, the V gene TRBV19, with TRBD1 matching over 7 bases. CDR3 protein: CASSPRTGRDEQFF. Written as DNA, the CDR3 is TGTGCCAGTAGTCCCAGGACAGGTCGCGATGAGCAGTTCTTC.